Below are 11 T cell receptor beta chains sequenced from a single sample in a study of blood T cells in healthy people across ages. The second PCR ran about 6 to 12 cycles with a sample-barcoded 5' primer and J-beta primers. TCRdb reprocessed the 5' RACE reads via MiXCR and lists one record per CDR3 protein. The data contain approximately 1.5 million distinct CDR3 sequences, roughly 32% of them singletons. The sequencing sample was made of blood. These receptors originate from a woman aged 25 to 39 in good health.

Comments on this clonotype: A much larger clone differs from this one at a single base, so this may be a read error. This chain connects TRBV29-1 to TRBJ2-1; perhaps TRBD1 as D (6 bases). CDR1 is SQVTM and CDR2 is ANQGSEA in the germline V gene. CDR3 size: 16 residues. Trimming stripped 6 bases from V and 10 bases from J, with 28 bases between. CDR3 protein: CSVTRTTGDGFYEQFF. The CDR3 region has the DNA TGCAGCGTGACGAGGACGACAGGCGACGGATTCTACGAGCAGTTCTTC.

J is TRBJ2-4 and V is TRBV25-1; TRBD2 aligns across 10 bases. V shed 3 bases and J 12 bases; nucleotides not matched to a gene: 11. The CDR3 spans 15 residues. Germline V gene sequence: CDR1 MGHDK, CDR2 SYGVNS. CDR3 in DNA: TGTGCCAGCAGTGATTGGACTAGCGGTGGGAGGGGTCAGTACTTC. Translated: CASSDWTSGGRGQYF.

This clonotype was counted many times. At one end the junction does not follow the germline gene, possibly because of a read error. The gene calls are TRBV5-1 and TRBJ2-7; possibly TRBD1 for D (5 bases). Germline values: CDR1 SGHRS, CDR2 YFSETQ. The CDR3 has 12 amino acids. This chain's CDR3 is CASSLGRDEQYF. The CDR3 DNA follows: TGTGCCAGCAGCTTAGGCAGGGACGAGCAGTACTTC.

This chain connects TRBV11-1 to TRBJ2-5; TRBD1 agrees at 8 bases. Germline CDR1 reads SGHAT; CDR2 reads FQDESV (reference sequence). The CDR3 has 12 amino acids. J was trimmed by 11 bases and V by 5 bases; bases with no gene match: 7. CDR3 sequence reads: CASSLNRGEQYF. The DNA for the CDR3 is TGTGCCAGCAGCCTGAACAGGGGGGAGCAGTACTTC.

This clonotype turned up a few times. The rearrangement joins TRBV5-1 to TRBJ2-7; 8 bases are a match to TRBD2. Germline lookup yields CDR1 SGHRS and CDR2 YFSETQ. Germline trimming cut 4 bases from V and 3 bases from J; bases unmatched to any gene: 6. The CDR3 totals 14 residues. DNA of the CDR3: TGCGCCAGCAGCAAACTAGCGGCGAACTACGAGCAGTACTTC. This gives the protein CASSKLAANYEQYF.

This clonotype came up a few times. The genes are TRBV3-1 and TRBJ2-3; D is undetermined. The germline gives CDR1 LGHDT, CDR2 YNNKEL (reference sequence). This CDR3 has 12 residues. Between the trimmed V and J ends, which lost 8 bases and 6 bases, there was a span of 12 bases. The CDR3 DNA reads TGTGCCAGCCGAGCCCCATCGGATACGCAGTATTTT. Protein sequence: CASRAPSDTQYF.

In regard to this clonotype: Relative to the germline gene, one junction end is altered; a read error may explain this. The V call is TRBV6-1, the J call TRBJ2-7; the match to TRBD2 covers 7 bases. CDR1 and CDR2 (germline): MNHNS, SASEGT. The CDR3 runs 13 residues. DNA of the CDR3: TGTACCAGCTCCGCCGGGAGGAGGAACGAGCAGTACTTC. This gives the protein CTSSAGRRNEQYF.

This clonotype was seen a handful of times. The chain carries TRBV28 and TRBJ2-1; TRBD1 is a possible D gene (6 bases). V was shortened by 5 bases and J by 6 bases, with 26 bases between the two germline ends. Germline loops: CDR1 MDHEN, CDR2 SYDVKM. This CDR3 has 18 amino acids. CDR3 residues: CASSTTHLGQGHGNEQFF. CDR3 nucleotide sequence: TGTGCCAGCAGTACAACGCATTTGGGCCAGGGACATGGCAATGAGCAGTTCTTC.

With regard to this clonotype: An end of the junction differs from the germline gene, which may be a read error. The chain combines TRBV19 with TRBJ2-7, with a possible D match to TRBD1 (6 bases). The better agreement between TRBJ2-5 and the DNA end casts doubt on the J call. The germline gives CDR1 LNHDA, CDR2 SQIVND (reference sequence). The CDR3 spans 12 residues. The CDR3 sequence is CVSRQAGETQYF. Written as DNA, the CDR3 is TGTGTCAGTAGACAGGCGGGAGAGACCCAGTACTTC.

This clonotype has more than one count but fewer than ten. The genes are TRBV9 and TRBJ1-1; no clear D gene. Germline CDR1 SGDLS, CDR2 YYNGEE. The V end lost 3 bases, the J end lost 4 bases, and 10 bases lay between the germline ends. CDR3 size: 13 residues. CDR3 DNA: TGTGCCAGCAGCGCCGGACGGGGCACTGAAGCTTTCTTT. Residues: CASSAGRGTEAFF. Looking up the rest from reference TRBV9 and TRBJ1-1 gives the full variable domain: DSGVTQTPKHLITATGQRVTLRCSPRSGDLSVYWYQQSLDQGLQFLIQYYNGEERAKGNILERFSAQQFPDLHSELNLSSLELGDSALYFCASSAGRGTEAFFGQGTRLTVV.

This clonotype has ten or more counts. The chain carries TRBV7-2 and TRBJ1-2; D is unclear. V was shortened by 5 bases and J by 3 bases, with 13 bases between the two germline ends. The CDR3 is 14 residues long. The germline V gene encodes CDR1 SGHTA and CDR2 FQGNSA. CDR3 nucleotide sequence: TGTGCCAGCAGCCCGCGGCAGAGCTACTATGGCTACACCTTC. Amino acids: CASSPRQSYYGYTF.